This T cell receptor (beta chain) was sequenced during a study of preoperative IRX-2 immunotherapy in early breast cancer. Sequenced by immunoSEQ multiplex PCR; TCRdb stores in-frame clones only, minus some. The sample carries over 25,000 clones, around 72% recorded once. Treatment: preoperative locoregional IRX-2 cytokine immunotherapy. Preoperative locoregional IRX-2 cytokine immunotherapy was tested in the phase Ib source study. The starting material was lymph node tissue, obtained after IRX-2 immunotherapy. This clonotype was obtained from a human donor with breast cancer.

This chain's CDR3 is CASSHGQGSGNTIYF. In DNA, the CDR3 is TGTGCCAGCAGCCACGGACAGGGTTCTGGAAACACCATATATTTT. The V and J genes are TRBV11-3 and TRBJ1-3; the match to TRBD1 covers 8 bases. The CDR3 has 15 amino acids. Germline loops: CDR1 SGHNT, CDR2 YENEEA. V was pared by 5 bases and J by 1 base, with 4 bases of the junction left unmatched.